The next 10 T cell receptor beta chains were all read from a single sample in a study of cytomegalovirus exposure and HLA in healthy donors. The study ran its PCR with 60 Vbeta and 13 Jbeta primers. Method: immunoSEQ multiplex PCR; TCRdb's copy keeps in-frame clones and lacks some. Of some 140,000 clones detected, about 76% appear once; the ten largest clones hold 3.1%. Specimen: PBMCs. The receptor set was obtained from a female donor in good health and CMV-seronegative.

The V call is TRBV29-1, the J call TRBJ2-7; 8 nucleotides match TRBD2. Trimming at V came to 4 bases and at J to 6 bases, leaving 8 bases not matched to a gene. The CDR3 length is 13 residues. The V gene's germline CDR1 is SQVTM and CDR2 ANQGSEA. Here the CDR3 DNA reads TGCAGCGTTGTGAGCGGGAGTAGTGGCGAGCAGTACTTC. Its protein product is CSVVSGSSGEQYF.

The chain combines TRBV28 with TRBJ2-7, with D tentatively TRBD1 (6 bases). Germline V gene data show CDR1 as MDHEN and CDR2 as SYDVKM. This CDR3 has 12 residues. Trimming took 7 bases from V and 2 from J, leaving 9 bases between them. CDR3 nucleotide sequence: TGTGCCAGCACCTCAGGGGCCTACGAGCAGTACTTC. Residues: CASTSGAYEQYF.

J is TRBJ1-6 and V is TRBV7-8, with 7 bases lining up with TRBD1. After removal of 8 bases from V and 7 bases from J, the junction contained 11 bases not matched to a gene. Germline V gene data show CDR1 as SGHVS and CDR2 as FQNEAQ. The CDR3 totals 15 residues. The CDR3 is CASLQGSPENSPLHF. DNA of the CDR3: TGTGCCAGCTTACAGGGGTCACCAGAGAATTCACCCCTCCACTTT.

The chain carries TRBV21-1 and TRBJ1-1; TRBD1 is the table's D call, not checked against the DNA. TRBV21-1 is a pseudogene locus. The CDR3 sequence is 13 residues long. The DNA of the CDR3 is TGTGCCAGCACCTCAATTGACATAATTGAAGCTTTCTTT. Protein: CASTSIDIIEAFF.

J is TRBJ2-7 and V is TRBV29-1, with 8 bases that match TRBD1. J lost 6 bases, V lost 2 bases, and 9 bases had no gene match. This CDR3 region has 14 residues. Germline V gene data show CDR1 as SQVTM and CDR2 as ANQGSEA. CDR3 loop: CSVENGARGPEQYF. CDR3 bases: TGCAGCGTTGAAAATGGAGCCAGGGGGCCCGAGCAGTACTTC.

The rearrangement links TRBV5-8 to TRBJ1-4, with a possible D match to TRBD1 (5 bases). The CDR3 is made up of 16 amino acids. Trimming left V 4 bases short and J 8 bases short, with 21 bases between. The V gene's germline CDR1 is SGHTS and CDR2 YDEGEE. For the CDR3, the DNA is TGTGCCAGCAGCCAGTTCTACGGCAGGGTAGGAGAAAAACTGTTTTTT. Amino acid sequence: CASSQFYGRVGEKLFF.

The rearrangement joins TRBV7-2 to TRBJ2-1; tentatively, D is TRBD2 (6 bases). Germline CDR1 SGHTA, CDR2 FQGNSA. Trimming left V 5 bases short and J 9 bases short, with 20 bases between. This CDR3 contains 15 residues. The CDR3 here is CASSTISGRGFEQFF. The CDR3 DNA follows: TGTGCCAGCAGCACCATTAGCGGAAGAGGCTTTGAGCAGTTCTTC.

The CDR3 DNA follows: TGTGCCAGCAAGGCCAGCGCGGGGCGGGAAGGCACAGATACGCAGTATTTT. Encoded protein: CASKASAGREGTDTQYF. The rearrangement links TRBV9 to TRBJ2-3; D may be TRBD2 (6 bases). Per the germline V gene, CDR1 is SGDLS and CDR2 is YYNGEE. V was clipped by 6 bases and J by 1 base, with 21 bases between them. The CDR3 sequence is 17 residues long.

The rearrangement links TRBV28 to TRBJ2-2; TRBD2 agrees at 9 bases. With V trimmed by 4 bases and J by 4 bases, 4 bases remained unmatched. In germline, CDR1 is MDHEN, CDR2 SYDVKM. This CDR3 spans 15 amino acids. DNA for the CDR3: TGTGCCAGCAGTTCCAAGCGGGAGGTCACCGGGGAGCTGTTTTTT. Translation gives CASSSKREVTGELFF.

This sequence joins TRBV4-3 and TRBJ2-5; tentative D call: TRBD2 (6 bases). Germline-derived CDR1 and CDR2 are LGHNA and YSLEER. V lost 1 base and J lost 5, with 14 bases in between. This CDR3 has 15 amino acids. CDR3 DNA sequence: TGCGCCAGCAGCCAAGCCGGAGGGTCGGTTGAGACCCAGTACTTC. Protein sequence: CASSQAGGSVETQYF.